Included here is one T cell receptor beta chain sequence, with context. Its target is unknown. Germline CDR1 reads SGHRS; CDR2 reads YFSETQ. This CDR3 is 14 amino acids long. The ends were cut back, 0 bases at V and 4 bases at J, with 11 bases in the middle. The source of the sample is a study of identifying expanded T cells in peripheral blood. Overall study findings and caveats: Over approximately two and four weeks, about 15 and 19 clones changed, versus 1.2 between replicates. Across healthy donors, higher total template counts meant significantly greater approximately 2-week count variance.

Collection occurred without any documented infections or immune events in donors. Produced via immunoSEQ multiplex PCR; TCRdb's table is partial and in-frame only. The repertoire holds fewer than 85,000 clones, with 84% as singletons. The sequence was collected from a person aged 18 to 75 in good health. The chain has TRBV5-1 and TRBJ2-7; TRBD2 might be the D (6 bases). Sequenced material: blood. The CDR3 region has the DNA TGCGCCAGCAGCTTGGATACTAGCCGTTACGAGCAGTACTTC. Residues: CASSLDTSRYEQYF.